This paragraph reports one TCR beta chain. What antigen it recognizes has not been identified. Within one base of it there is no much larger clone, and no base qualities were kept. Receptor amplification or capture employed the immunoSEQ multiplex PCR assay. In TCRdb, the immuneACCESS table is reduced to in-frame sequences with V and J assigned. These tables do not hold every clone; where another copy was compared, an unresolved V gene accounts for under half, and the others remain unexplained. The table for this sample lists tens of thousands of clones; roughly four fifths of them were counted only once. The biggest ten clones account for around 9.5% of the sample. The sample belongs to a study of control samples from healthy donors and cancer patients (TCRdb year 2020). In the germline V gene (reference sequence), CDR1 corresponds to MNHNY and CDR2 to SVGAGI. The CDR3 measures 14 amino acids from cysteine to phenylalanine. The sequence is cut down to CDR3 DNA, 42 bases in frame from base 1. V loses 4 bases, J loses 8 bases, and the germline ends lie 15 bases apart.

Sequenced: blood. This clonotype was obtained from an older woman in good health. The chain was built from TRBV6-6 and TRBJ1-5; no D gene can be assigned with confidence. CDR3 protein: CASSSSTFLEPQHF. The nucleotide sequence reads TGTGCCAGCAGTTCCTCGACTTTTTTGGAGCCCCAGCATTTT.